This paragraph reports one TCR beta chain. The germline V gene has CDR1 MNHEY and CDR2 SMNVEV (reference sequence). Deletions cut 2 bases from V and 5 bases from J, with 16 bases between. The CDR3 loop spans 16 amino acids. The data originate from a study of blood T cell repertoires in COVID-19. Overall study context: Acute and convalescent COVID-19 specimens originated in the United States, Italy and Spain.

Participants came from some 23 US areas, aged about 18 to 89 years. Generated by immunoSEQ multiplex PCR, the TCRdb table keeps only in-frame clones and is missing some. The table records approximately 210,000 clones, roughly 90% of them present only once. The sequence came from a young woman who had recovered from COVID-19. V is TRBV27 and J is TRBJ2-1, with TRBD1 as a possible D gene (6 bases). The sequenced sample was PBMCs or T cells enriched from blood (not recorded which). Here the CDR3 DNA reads TGTGCCAGCAGTTTAATAGGGGGAACTTCTAACAATGAGCAGTTCTTC. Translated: CASSLIGGTSNNEQFF.